The rows below give T cell receptor beta chains drawn from one sample of a study of T cell responses to AZD1222 COVID-19 vaccine. The method was immunoSEQ multiplex PCR; TCRdb's version includes in-frame clones alone and lacks a portion of them. The sample includes over 150,000 clones, about nine tenths of them seen just once. The source was peripheral blood, collected on day 0 of AZD1222 vaccination. The receptors derive from an adult in good health. The CDR3 runs from the conserved cysteine through the conserved F or W. The D gene is left open where the match is weak. Clone size, where shown, is once, few, many, or a class for clones that have expanded.

J	size	V	D	CDR3	DNA
TRBJ1-1	-	TRBV29-1	-	CSVTWMGEAFF	TGCAGCGTGACCTGGATGGGTGAAGCTTTCTTT
TRBJ2-7	-	TRBV19	-	CASSIGHKFDEQYF	TGTGCCAGTAGTATAGGTCATAAATTTGACGAGCAGTACTTC
TRBJ1-1	-	TRBV29-1	TRBD1	CSVDPGQGARGAFF	TGCAGCGTTGATCCGGGACAGGGGGCGCGGGGAGCTTTCTTT
TRBJ2-7	-	TRBV10-3	TRBD2	CAIRGGAYEQYF	TGTGCCATCAGGGGGGGGGCCTACGAGCAGTACTTC
TRBJ2-7	-	TRBV18	-	CASSAGSSKPYEQYF	TGTGCCAGCTCGGCCGGGTCCTCAAAACCCTACGAGCAGTACTTC
TRBJ1-3	-	TRBV7-8	-	CASSRAGNTIYF	TGTGCCAGCAGCCGTGCTGGAAACACCATATATTTT
TRBJ2-7	-	TRBV6-1	-	CASSEAGLSYEQYF	TGTGCCAGCAGTGAAGCCGGCCTCTCCTACGAGCAGTACTTC
TRBJ2-6	-	TRBV28	-	CASSLQGSGANVLTF	TGTGCCAGCAGCTTGCAGGGCTCTGGGGCCAACGTCCTGACTTTC
TRBJ2-5	-	TRBV4-2	-	CASSQAAWQQETQYF	TGTGCCAGCAGCCAGGCGGCCTGGCAACAAGAGACCCAGTACTTC
TRBJ2-7	-	TRBV11-1	-	CASSRLVSGDEQYF	TGTGCCAGCAGCCGTTTGGTGTCGGGAGACGAGCAGTACTTC
TRBJ2-7	-	TRBV27	-	CASSLRGSVSYEQYF	TGTGCCAGCAGTTTAAGGGGGAGCGTCTCCTACGAGCAGTACTTC
TRBJ1-6	-	TRBV7-2	-	CASSLAGANNSPLHF	TGTGCCAGCAGCTTAGCAGGGGCGAATAATTCACCCCTCCACTTT
TRBJ2-3	-	TRBV6-5	-	CASSPYQSDTQYF	TGTGCCAGCAGTCCCTATCAGTCAGATACGCAGTATTTT
TRBJ2-2	-	TRBV27	-	CASSLSIYSTANTGELFF	TGTGCCAGCAGTTTATCGATATATTCGACAGCAAACACCGGGGAGCTGTTTTTT
TRBJ2-3	once	TRBV3-1/TRBV3-2	TRBD2	CASSQEGLAGPTDTQYF	TGTGCCAGCAGCCAAGAAGGACTAGCGGGACCCACAGATACGCAGTATTTT
TRBJ2-1	once	TRBV6-4	-	CASSDSEKSLRSYNEQFF	TGTGCCAGCAGTGATAGTGAAAAAAGTCTTCGCTCCTACAATGAGCAGTTCTTC
TRBJ1-5	once	TRBV6-4	-	CASSVPANYSNQPQHF	TGTGCCAGCAGTGTCCCGGCTAACTATAGCAATCAGCCCCAGCATTTT
TRBJ2-3	-	TRBV18	-	CASRGTLTTDTQYF	TGTGCCAGTAGGGGGACACTTACGACAGATACGCAGTATTTT
TRBJ2-3	-	TRBV5-1	-	CASSRAGGTDTQYF	TGCGCCAGCAGCCGAGCAGGCGGCACAGATACGCAGTATTTT